The present entry profiles one TCR beta chain with its context. Its specificity is not known. The sample comes from a study of cytomegalovirus exposure and HLA in healthy donors. General observations from the study: Most TCR sequences were seen very rarely across donors, but some public TCRs occurred in many. Other equally common chains were less clonally expanded than HLA-associated TCR beta chains, a later analysis showed.

The study ran its PCR with 60 Vbeta and 13 Jbeta primers. TCRdb's copy holds only in-frame clones and misses some; the assay was immunoSEQ multiplex PCR. The sample includes 120,000 to 150,000 clones, about three quarters of them seen just once. The CDR3 is 15 residues long. V lost 1 base, J lost 3 bases, and 2 bases stayed unmatched. Germline V lookup: CDR1 SNHLY, CDR2 FYNNEI. The TCR comes from a man younger than 35 in good health and CMV-seronegative. The sample was PBMCs. The rearrangement joins TRBV2 to TRBJ2-1; TRBD2 matches at 8 bases. CDR3 residues: CASSEVGLVYNEQFF. CDR3 DNA sequence: TGTGCCAGCAGTGAAGTGGGACTAGTCTACAATGAGCAGTTCTTC.